The rows below give T cell receptor beta chains drawn from one sample of a study of shared clonotypes between healthy human individuals. Some clones are missing from TCRdb's copy, which holds only in-frame ones; the method was immunoSEQ multiplex PCR. Of around 1.1 million clones in the sample, 77% were seen once. Sequenced input: memory CD4+ T cells from PBMCs. The origin of the receptors is a man aged 18 to 29 in good health. Some clones in this sample may be carry-over from other donors' samples. CDR3s include the opening cysteine and the closing phenylalanine or tryptophan. D genes are given only for firm matches. Clone size is shown for a subset of rows, as once, few, many or a class of expanded clone.

>once|14|TRBV4-1|TRBJ2-7|NA
CASSQGWAPGEQYF
TGCGCCAGCAGCCAAGGGTGGGCCCCAGGGGAGCAGTACTTC
>NA|13|TRBV19|TRBJ1-2|NA
CASSMGGSHGYTF
TGTGCCAGTAGTATGGGCGGGTCGCATGGCTACACCTTC
>NA|14|TRBV7-2|TRBJ1-1|NA
CASSPGTVNTEAFF
TGTGCCAGCAGCCCAGGCACGGTGAACACTGAAGCTTTCTTT
>NA|15|TRBV18|TRBJ2-5|NA
CASSPAGQTRETQYF
TGTGCCAGCTCACCAGCGGGACAGACAAGAGAGACCCAGTACTTC
>NA|12|TRBV7-9|TRBJ2-7|NA
CASSPDFYEQYF
TGTGCCAGCAGCCCGGATTTTTACGAGCAGTACTTC
>NA|16|TRBV9|TRBJ2-1|TRBD2
CASSVRRVAGEDEQFF
TGTGCCAGCAGCGTGCGTAGGGTAGCGGGAGAGGATGAGCAGTTCTTC
>NA|12|TRBV7-2|TRBJ2-7|TRBD2
CASSLGREWQYF
TGTGCCAGCAGCTTAGGGCGGGAGTGGCAGTACTTC
>once|11|TRBV2|TRBJ2-3|TRBD2
CASSVAGAQYF
TGTGCCAGCAGTGTAGCGGGAGCTCAGTATTTT
>NA|18|TRBV18|TRBJ1-1|TRBD1
CASSPRPLQGAENTEAFF
TGTGCCAGCTCACCGCGGCCCCTACAGGGGGCAGAGAACACTGAAGCTTTCTTT
>NA|15|TRBV6-1|TRBJ1-1|NA
CASSLHSVGAGEAFF
TGTGCCAGCTCACTTCATTCGGTTGGGGCCGGTGAAGCTTTCTTT
>NA|15|TRBV9|TRBJ2-1|NA
CASSVKSSSYNEQFF
TGTGCCAGCAGCGTAAAGTCAAGCTCCTACAATGAGCAGTTCTTC
>many|16|TRBV27|TRBJ2-7|TRBD2
CATAGIAGATSYEQYF
TGTGCCACCGCAGGTATCGCGGGAGCCACCTCCTACGAGCAGTACTTC
>NA|14|TRBV28|TRBJ1-1|NA
CASSAVHRTFEAFF
TGTGCCAGCAGTGCGGTCCACCGAACTTTTGAAGCTTTCTTT
>few|13|TRBV27|TRBJ1-1|NA
CASSLGGLMPAFF
TGTGCCAGCAGTTTGGGAGGATTGATGCCAGCTTTCTTT
>NA|14|TRBV6-6|TRBJ2-2|TRBD1
CASSPDRGTGELFF
TGTGCCAGCAGTCCGGACAGGGGGACCGGGGAGCTGTTTTTT
>NA|14|TRBV19|TRBJ2-5|NA
CASSMQGLEETQYF
TGTGCCAGTAGTATGCAGGGGTTAGAAGAGACCCAGTACTTC
>NA|13|TRBV6-5|TRBJ1-1|NA
CASSSVEGAEAFF
TGTGCCAGCAGCAGCGTTGAGGGCGCTGAAGCTTTCTTT
>once|14|TRBV7-3|TRBJ2-6|NA
CASSLFAGANVLTF
TGTGCCAGCAGCTTATTCGCTGGGGCCAACGTCCTGACTTTC
>NA|14|TRBV5-1|TRBJ1-1|NA
CASRKGGADTEAFF
TGCGCCAGTAGAAAGGGGGGCGCGGACACTGAAGCTTTCTTT
>few|15|TRBV6-1|TRBJ2-7|TRBD1
CASSGTDRGQHEQYF
TGTGCCAGCAGTGGGACCGACAGGGGACAACACGAGCAGTACTTC
>NA|13|TRBV5-1|TRBJ1-1|NA
CASSPDPRGEAFF
TGCGCCAGCAGCCCGGACCCACGGGGGGAGGCTTTCTTT
>NA|15|TRBV6-5|TRBJ1-6|NA
CASSYSQGGESPLHF
TGTGCCAGCAGTTACTCCCAGGGTGGGGAATCACCCCTCCACTTT
>NA|16|TRBV5-1|TRBJ2-1|NA
CASSSPAEFHYNEQFF
TGCGCCAGCAGCTCGCCGGCGGAATTTCATTACAATGAGCAGTTCTTC
>NA|13|TRBV27|TRBJ2-5|NA
CASGAAYQETQYF
TGTGCCAGCGGGGCAGCGTACCAAGAGACCCAGTACTTC
>few|14|TRBV2|TRBJ1-4|TRBD1
CASTDRVYYEKLFF
TGTGCCAGCACCGACAGGGTTTATTATGAAAAACTGTTTTTT
>NA|12|TRBV29-1|TRBJ2-1|NA
CSAEQGTGVWFF
TGCAGCGCCGAACAGGGGACGGGAGTATGGTTCTTC
>NA|17|TRBV27|TRBJ2-2|TRBD2
CASSLSYSGRSTGELFF
TGTGCCAGCAGTTTATCATACAGCGGGAGGTCCACCGGGGAGCTGTTTTTT
>NA|15|TRBV5-1|TRBJ2-7|TRBD2
CASSPRTSGSSEQYF
TGCGCCAGCAGCCCAAGGACTAGCGGGAGCAGCGAGCAGTACTTC
>NA|18|TRBV2|TRBJ1-6|TRBD1
CASRPGQAGGSYNSPLHF
TGTGCCAGCAGGCCGGGACAGGCCGGGGGCTCCTATAATTCACCCCTCCACTTT
>NA|14|TRBV18|TRBJ1-1|NA
CASSPQAGHTEAFF
TGTGCCAGCTCACCACAGGCAGGGCACACTGAAGCTTTCTTT
>NA|14|TRBV19|TRBJ2-5|NA
CASSPPGGQETQYF
TGTGCCAGTAGTCCTCCCGGGGGTCAAGAGACCCAGTACTTC
>NA|17|TRBV5-1|TRBJ2-3|TRBD1
CASSSGTGRGRGALQYF
TGCGCCAGCAGCTCCGGGACAGGGAGGGGACGGGGGGCTCTCCAGTATTTT
>few|14|TRBV28|TRBJ2-3|NA
CASSPGQDPNTQYF
TGTGCCAGCAGTCCAGGGCAGGATCCCAATACGCAGTATTTT
>NA|19|TRBV5-1|TRBJ2-2|NA
CASSLLPGTQLGETGELFF
TGCGCCAGCAGCTTGCTCCCGGGGACCCAGCTAGGGGAAACCGGGGAGCTGTTTTTT
>NA|18|TRBV4-2|TRBJ1-3|TRBD1
CASSQEARTGLSGNTIYF
TGTGCCAGCAGCCAAGAAGCCAGGACAGGTCTCTCTGGAAACACCATATATTTT
>once|15|TRBV5-1|TRBJ1-5|TRBD1
CASSLQGLGDQPQHF
TGCGCCAGCAGCTTACAGGGGCTGGGGGATCAGCCCCAGCATTTT
>NA|13|TRBV15|TRBJ2-5|NA
CATSSGNRAAQYF
TGTGCCACCAGCAGTGGGAACAGGGCGGCCCAGTACTTC
>NA|15|TRBV15|TRBJ1-1|NA
CATSIRTAREGEAFF
TGTGCCACCAGCATCCGGACAGCCCGGGAGGGTGAAGCTTTCTTT
>few|16|TRBV5-5|TRBJ2-4|NA
CASSLEVTLAKNIQYF
TGTGCCAGCAGCTTGGAGGTGACTCTAGCCAAAAACATTCAGTACTTC
>NA|18|TRBV15|TRBJ2-7|NA
CATSRDAPRLARDYEQYF
TGTGCCACCAGCAGAGATGCCCCCCGGCTAGCGAGAGACTACGAGCAGTACTTC
>NA|14|TRBV11-2|TRBJ1-2|NA
CASSLGSGRGGYTF
TGTGCCAGCAGCTTAGGCAGTGGTAGGGGCGGCTACACCTTC
>NA|13|TRBV5-1|TRBJ2-7|NA
CASSLPGRDEQYF
TGCGCCAGCAGCTTGCCTGGCAGGGACGAGCAGTACTTC
>NA|12|TRBV2|TRBJ2-2|NA
CASSGVTGELFF
TGTGCCAGCAGTGGGGTAACCGGGGAGCTGTTTTTT
>NA|14|TRBV2|TRBJ2-3|NA
CASLRGPSTDTQYF
TGTGCCAGTTTGAGGGGCCCCAGCACAGATACGCAGTATTTT
>NA|15|TRBV5-1|TRBJ2-3|NA
CASRLAENPRDTQYF
TGCGCCAGCCGATTAGCCGAGAACCCAAGGGATACGCAGTATTTT
>many|13|TRBV18|TRBJ2-5|NA
CASSGGGAETQYF
TGTGCCAGCTCCGGCGGTGGGGCCGAGACCCAGTACTTC